This T cell receptor (beta chain) was sequenced for a study of OX40 agonist ivuxolimab in advanced cancers. Study-wide background: At 0.01 to 10 mg/kg, ivuxolimab was administered intravenously to patients every 2 weeks. Patients enrolled in dose escalation were diagnosed with hepatocellular carcinoma, melanoma, renal cell or head and neck cancer.

Study-level points and caveats: Still undetermined is the antigen specificity of the expanded peripheral T cells.

This CDR3 has 12 amino acids. Germline-derived CDR1 and CDR2 are SQVTM and ANQGSEA. V shed 7 bases and J shed 10 bases, with 17 bases lying between them. Libraries were prepared by immunoSEQ multiplex PCR; TCRdb keeps only in-frame clonotypes and omits some of them. The sample includes tens of thousands of clones, about 81% of them seen just once. With respect to this clone: Its cognate antigen is unknown.

The chain combines TRBV29-1 with TRBJ2-1; maybe TRBD2 (8 bases). Sequencing used CD4+ or CD8+ T cells sorted from blood, obtained in a trial of the OX40 agonist ivuxolimab. This receptor was taken from an adult with an advanced solid tumor such as melanoma, head and neck, liver or kidney cancer. CDR3 bases: TGCAGCGGGGGACTAGGGGGCGGAGAGCAGTTCTTC. Its protein is CSGGLGGGEQFF.